Only a few counts were recorded for the clone carrying this T cell receptor (beta chain). Its antigen is still unknown. Together with a sample-barcoded 5' primer, a J-beta primer mix was included in a second PCR lasting about 6 to 11 cycles. Each cDNA molecule received a tag from a template-switch adaptor that had 12 random nucleotides. TCRdb re-derived calls from the 5' RACE reads in MiXCR, one entry per CDR3 protein. This table holds roughly 800,000 distinct CDR3 sequences, nearly 60% found once. The sample comes from a study of blood T cells in healthy people across ages. Study results and caveats: Diversity figures derived from one million T cells were judged to underestimate the true value. Unknown donor CMV status possibly confounded expanded clonotype changes.

V lost 0 bases, J lost 7 bases, and 12 bases lay in between. This CDR3 is 14 amino acids long. Germline V gene lookup returns CDR1 SEHNR and CDR2 FQNEAQ (reference sequence). V usage is TRBV7-9 and J usage is TRBJ1-1; perhaps TRBD1 as D (5 bases). This sequence originates from a man in his thirties or forties in good health. The sequenced material came from blood. CDR3 bases: TGTGCCAGCAGCTTAGCGGAGGACATGTGTGAAGCTTTCTTT. The encoded protein is CASSLAEDMCEAFF.